This TCR beta chain appears in the sequencing data of a study of cytomegalovirus exposure and HLA in healthy donors. Regarding the study as a whole: Presence/absence analyses assumed roughly uniform sequencing depth across donors. HLA restriction was apparent for most CMV-associated TCR beta chains in a later analysis. A later analysis linked a missense variant in DCLRE1C to the trimming of TCR beta V and J genes.

Comment on this clone: The antigen is unknown.

13 Jbeta primers and 60 Vbeta primers were used for the PCR. The repertoire was sequenced with immunoSEQ multiplex PCR; TCRdb's copy has only in-frame clones and lacks some. Of more than 95,000 clones detected, 77% appear once; the ten largest clones hold roughly 13%. Source material: PBMCs. This sequence originates from a woman aged 40 to 50 in good health and CMV-seropositive.

The CDR3 loop is CATGYEGGGYTF. The CDR3 region has the DNA TGTGCCACGGGGTACGAGGGCGGTGGCTACACCTTC. The chain carries TRBV10-3 and TRBJ1-2; D is uncertain. There are 12 residues in the CDR3. V shed 10 bases and J shed 7 bases, with 16 bases lying between them. The germline gives CDR1 ENHRY, CDR2 SYGVKD.